This T cell receptor (beta chain) was sequenced in a study of blood T cell repertoires in COVID-19. Across the study: From T cells, B-cell-depleted T cells, or PBMCs came the material, which was cDNA or gDNA.

This table comes from immunoSEQ multiplex PCR, and its TCRdb copy is limited to in-frame clones, with some not included. The data hold around 190,000 clones, with 88% observed a single time. This CDR3 contains 16 residues. Trimming cost V 4 bases and J 5 bases; bases outside gene matches: 7. Germline V lookup: CDR1 LGHDT, CDR2 YNNKEL (reference sequence). This chain joins TRBV3-1 (or the pseudogene TRBV3-2) and TRBJ2-1; 11 nucleotides line up with TRBD2. Sequencing was done on a sample of PBMCs or T cells enriched from blood (not recorded which). The clonotype originates from a young woman who had recovered from COVID-19. CDR3 protein: CASSRPLAGGNNEQFF. CDR3 coding DNA: TGTGCCAGCAGCCGCCCGCTAGCGGGGGGCAACAATGAGCAGTTCTTC.